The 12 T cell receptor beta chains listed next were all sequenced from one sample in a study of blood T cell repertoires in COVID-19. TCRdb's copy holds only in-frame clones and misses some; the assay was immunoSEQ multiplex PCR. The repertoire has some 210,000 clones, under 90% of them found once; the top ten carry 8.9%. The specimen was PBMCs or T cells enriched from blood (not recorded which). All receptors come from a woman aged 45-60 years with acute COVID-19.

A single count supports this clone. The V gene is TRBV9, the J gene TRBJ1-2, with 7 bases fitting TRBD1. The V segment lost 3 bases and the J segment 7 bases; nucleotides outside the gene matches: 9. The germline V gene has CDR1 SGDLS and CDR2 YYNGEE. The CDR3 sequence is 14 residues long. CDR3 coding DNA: TGTGCCAGCAGCGATGCGCCTAACAGGGGTGGCTACACCTTC. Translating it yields CASSDAPNRGGYTF.

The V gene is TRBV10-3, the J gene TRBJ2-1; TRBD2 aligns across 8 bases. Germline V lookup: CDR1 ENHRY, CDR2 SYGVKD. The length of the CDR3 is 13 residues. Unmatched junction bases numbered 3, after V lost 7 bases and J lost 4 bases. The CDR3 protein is CAITSGGYNEQFF. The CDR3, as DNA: TGTGCCATCACCTCGGGGGGGTACAATGAGCAGTTCTTC.

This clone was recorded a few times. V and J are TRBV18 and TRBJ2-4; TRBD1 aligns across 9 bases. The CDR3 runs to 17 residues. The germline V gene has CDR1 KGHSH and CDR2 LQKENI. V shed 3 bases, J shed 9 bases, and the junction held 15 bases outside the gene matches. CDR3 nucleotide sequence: TGTGCCAGCTCACCCCCTGGACAGGGGCCAGTCGGATCCATTCAGTACTTC. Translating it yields CASSPPGQGPVGSIQYF. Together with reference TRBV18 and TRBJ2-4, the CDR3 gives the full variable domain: NAGVMQNPRHLVRRRGQEARLRCSPMKGHSHVYWYRQLPEEGLKFMVYLQKENIIDESGMPKERFSAEFPKEGPSILRIQQVVRGDSAAYFCASSPPGQGPVGSIQYFGAGTRLSVL.

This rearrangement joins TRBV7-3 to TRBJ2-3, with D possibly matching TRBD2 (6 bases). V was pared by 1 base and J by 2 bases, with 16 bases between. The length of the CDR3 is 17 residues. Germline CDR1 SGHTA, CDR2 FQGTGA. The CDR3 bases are TGTGCCAGCAGCTTAATGGGGAGCGGGTTGTACACAGATACGCAGTATTTT. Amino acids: CASSLMGSGLYTDTQYF. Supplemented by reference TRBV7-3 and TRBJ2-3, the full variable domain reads GAGVSQTPSNKVTEKGKYVELRCDPISGHTALYWYRQSLGQGPEFLIYFQGTGAADDSGLPNDRFFAVRPEGSVSTLKIQRTERGDSAVYLCASSLMGSGLYTDTQYFGPGTRLTVL.

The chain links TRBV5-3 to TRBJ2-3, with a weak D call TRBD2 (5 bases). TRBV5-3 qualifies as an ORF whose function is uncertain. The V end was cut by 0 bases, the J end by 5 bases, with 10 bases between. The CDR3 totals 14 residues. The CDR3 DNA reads TGTGCCAGAAGCTTGGCCCCCGGGGTAGATACGCAGTATTTT. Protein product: CARSLAPGVDTQYF.

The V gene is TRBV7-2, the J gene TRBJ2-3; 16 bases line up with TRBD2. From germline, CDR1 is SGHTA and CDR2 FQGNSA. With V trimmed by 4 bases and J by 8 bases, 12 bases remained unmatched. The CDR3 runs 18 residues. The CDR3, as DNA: TGTGCCAGCAGCTCTCCGGGACTAGCGGGAGGGGTTGGGGGTACGCAGTATTTT. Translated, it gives CASSSPGLAGGVGGTQYF.

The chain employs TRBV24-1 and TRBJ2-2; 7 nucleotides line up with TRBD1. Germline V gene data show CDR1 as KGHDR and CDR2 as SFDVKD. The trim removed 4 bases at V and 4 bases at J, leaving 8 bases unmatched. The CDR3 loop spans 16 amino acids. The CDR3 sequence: CATSEGDRVGTGELFF. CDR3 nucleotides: TGTGCCACCAGTGAGGGAGACAGGGTTGGCACCGGGGAGCTGTTTTTT.

CDR3 nucleotides: TGTGCCAGCAGACGACTAGCGGGGGGGCCATTTCCCGGGGAGCTGTTTTTT. It is translated as CASRRLAGGPFPGELFF. V is TRBV7-2 and J is TRBJ2-2; 14 bases fit TRBD2. With V trimmed by 6 bases and J by 6 bases, 9 bases remained unmatched. CDR1 is SGHTA, CDR2 FQGNSA, per germline. The CDR3 runs 17 residues.

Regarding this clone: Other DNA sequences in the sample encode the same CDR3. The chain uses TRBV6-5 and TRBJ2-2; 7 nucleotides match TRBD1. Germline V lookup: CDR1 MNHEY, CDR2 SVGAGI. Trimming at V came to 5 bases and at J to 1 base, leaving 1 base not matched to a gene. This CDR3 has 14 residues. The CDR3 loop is CASSRTGNTGELFF. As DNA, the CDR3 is TGTGCCAGCAGTCGGACAGGGAACACCGGGGAGCTGTTTTTT.

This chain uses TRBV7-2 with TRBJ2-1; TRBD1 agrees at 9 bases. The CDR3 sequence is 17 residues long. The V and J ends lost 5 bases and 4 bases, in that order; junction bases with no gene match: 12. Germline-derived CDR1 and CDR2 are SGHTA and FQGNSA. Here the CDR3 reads CASSPRQGGGGYNEQFF. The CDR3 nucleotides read TGTGCCAGCAGCCCGAGACAGGGGGGAGGAGGATACAATGAGCAGTTCTTC.

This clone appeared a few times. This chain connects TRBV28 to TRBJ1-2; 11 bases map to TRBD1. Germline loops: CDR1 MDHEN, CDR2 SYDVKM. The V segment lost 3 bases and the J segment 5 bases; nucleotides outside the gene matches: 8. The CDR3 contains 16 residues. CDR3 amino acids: CASSLAGTGGVYGYTF. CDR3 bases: TGTGCCAGCAGTTTGGCAGGGACAGGGGGAGTGTATGGCTACACCTTC.

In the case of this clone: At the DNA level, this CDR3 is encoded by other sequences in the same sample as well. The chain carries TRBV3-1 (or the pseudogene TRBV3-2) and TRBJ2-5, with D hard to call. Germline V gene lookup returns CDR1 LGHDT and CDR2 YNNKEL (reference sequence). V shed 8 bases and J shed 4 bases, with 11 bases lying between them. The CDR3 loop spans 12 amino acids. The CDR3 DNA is TGTGCCAGCCGAGGAGTGGGAGAGACCCAGTACTTC. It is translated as CASRGVGETQYF.